This is a list of T cell receptor beta chains from one sample in a study of blood T cell repertoires in COVID-19. Sequenced by immunoSEQ multiplex PCR; TCRdb stores in-frame clones only, minus some. Counted here are about 99,000 clones, around nine tenths occurring once; the ten biggest clones make up around 2%. The specimen was peripheral blood. The receptor source for this set is a man aged 50-60 years with COVID-19, enrolled during active disease. CDR3s include the opening cysteine and the closing phenylalanine or tryptophan. A D gene is named only where the DNA matches it firmly. Rows give clone size only sometimes, using once, few, many, or a class for an expanded clone.

TRBJ2-7 . TRBD2 TRBV9 CASSVGGLAHEQYF TGTGCCAGCAGCGTAGGCGGACTAGCGCATGAGCAGTACTTC
TRBJ1-3 . . TRBV21-1 CASSKGGTGVHTIYF TGTGCCAGCAGCAAGGGCGGGACAGGGGTACACACCATATATTTT
TRBJ1-5 . . TRBV4-2 CASSQEGRGLNQPQHF TGTGCCAGCAGCCAAGAGGGGAGGGGACTGAATCAGCCCCAGCATTTT
TRBJ1-2 . . TRBV25-1 CASSDSDGYTF TGTGCCAGCAGCGACAGTGATGGCTACACCTTC
TRBJ2-1 . TRBD2 TRBV14 CASSTITGTSGREQFF TGTGCCAGCAGCACGATAACCGGGACTAGCGGCAGGGAGCAGTTCTTC
TRBJ1-1 . TRBD1 TRBV4-1 CASSQRDRFNTEAFF TGCGCCAGCAGCCAACGGGACAGATTTAACACTGAAGCTTTCTTT
TRBJ1-2 once TRBD1 TRBV2 CASSEARDRGGYTF TGTGCCAGCAGTGAAGCGCGGGACAGGGGCGGCTACACCTTC
TRBJ1-6 . . TRBV2 CAREGANNSPLHF TGTGCCCGGGAGGGTGCCAATAATTCACCCCTCCACTTT
TRBJ2-1 . . TRBV20-1 CSASLPIPQFF TGCAGTGCTAGCCTCCCTATCCCGCAGTTCTTC
TRBJ1-6 . TRBD1 TRBV19 CASSSRQGAAPLHF TGTGCCAGTAGTTCCCGACAGGGGGCCGCACCCCTCCACTTT
TRBJ2-3 once TRBD1 TRBV19 CATRDRGRDTQYF TGTGCCACTAGGGACAGGGGGCGAGATACGCAGTATTTT
TRBJ1-2 . . TRBV10-2 CASSESRGSGYTF TGCGCCAGCAGTGAGTCTAGAGGGAGCGGCTACACCTTC
TRBJ2-7 . . TRBV6-2/TRBV6-3 CASSYSGQGFHEQYF TGTGCCAGCAGTTACTCGGGCCAGGGCTTCCACGAGCAGTACTTC
TRBJ1-2 . TRBD1 TRBV24-1 CATSDSGTGEVYGYTF TGTGCCACCAGTGATTCCGGGACAGGGGAGGTCTATGGCTACACCTTC
TRBJ1-6 . . TRBV30 CAWSGRGGNSPLHF TGTGCCTGGAGTGGAAGGGGGGGTAATTCACCCCTCCACTTT
TRBJ2-5 . TRBD1 TRBV2 CASRLDRGGTQYF TGTGCCAGCAGATTGGACAGGGGAGGGACCCAGTACTTC
TRBJ2-1 . . TRBV19 CASSDDRGSYNEQFF TGTGCCAGTAGCGACGATCGGGGCTCCTACAATGAGCAGTTCTTC
TRBJ2-3 . . TRBV7-8 CASASGTDTQYF TGTGCCAGCGCTAGCGGCACAGATACGCAGTATTTT
TRBJ2-1 . . TRBV11-2 CASSLERTEQFF TGTGCCAGCAGCTTAGAACGGACAGAGCAGTTCTTC
TRBJ1-6 few . TRBV3-1/TRBV3-2 CASTLLIRGNSPLHF TGTGCCAGCACCCTACTGATCCGAGGGAATTCACCCCTCCACTTT
TRBJ1-6 . . TRBV5-1 CASSLVEGYSPLHF TGCGCCAGCAGCTTGGTGGAGGGATATTCACCCCTCCACTTT
TRBJ2-7 . . TRBV30 CAWSVRASRYSSYEQYF TGTGCCTGGAGTGTACGGGCTAGCAGGTACAGCTCCTACGAGCAGTACTTC
TRBJ1-5 once TRBD1 TRBV19 CASRMGQKNQPQHF TGTGCCAGTAGAATGGGACAGAAAAATCAGCCCCAGCATTTT
TRBJ2-5 once TRBD1 TRBV6-2/TRBV6-3 CASSITGGVGETQYF TGTGCCAGCAGTATAACAGGGGGCGTTGGGGAGACCCAGTACTTC
TRBJ1-6 few TRBD1 TRBV28 CASSPLGTGSFSPLHF TGTGCCAGCAGCCCCTTGGGGACAGGGTCTTTTTCACCCCTCCACTTT
TRBJ2-7 . . TRBV7-3 CASSPFTGYEQYF TGTGCCAGCAGCCCCTTTACGGGTTACGAGCAGTACTTC
TRBJ1-5 . TRBD1 TRBV7-2 CASSLGQAKPQHF TGTGCCAGCAGCTTGGGACAGGCGAAGCCCCAGCATTTT
TRBJ2-1 once TRBD2 TRBV7-9 CASSNPGLAGGPNEQFF TGTGCCAGCAGCAACCCGGGACTAGCGGGGGGGCCCAATGAGCAGTTCTTC
TRBJ2-3 . TRBD2 TRBV7-9 CASSLGTSGDTQYF TGTGCCAGCAGCTTAGGGACTAGTGGGGATACGCAGTATTTT
TRBJ2-2 . . TRBV6-5 CATTGGYTGELFF TGTGCCACTACTGGCGGTTACACCGGGGAGCTGTTTTTT
TRBJ2-3 . TRBD2 TRBV9 CASSQLAGVSTDTQYF TGTGCCAGCAGCCAACTAGCGGGGGTTAGCACAGATACGCAGTATTTT
TRBJ2-2 . TRBD2 TRBV4-2 CASSQEVGGSTGELFF TGTGCCAGCAGCCAAGAGGTGGGGGGGTCCACCGGGGAGCTGTTTTTT
TRBJ1-5 . . TRBV24-1 CATSGQGQPQHF TGTGCCACCAGTGGCCAGGGGCAGCCCCAGCATTTT
TRBJ2-3 . . TRBV28 CASSLGGFGLRDTQYF TGTGCCAGCAGTTTGGGGGGTTTTGGGTTACGGGATACGCAGTATTTT
TRBJ2-7 . TRBD2 TRBV3-1/TRBV3-2 CASSQKVWLAGSYEQYF TGTGCCAGCAGCCAAAAAGTCTGGCTAGCGGGGTCGTACGAGCAGTACTTC
TRBJ2-2 . TRBD1 TRBV11-2 CASSSLGQAKNTGELFF TGTGCCAGCAGCTCCCTCGGACAGGCCAAGAACACCGGGGAGCTGTTTTTT
TRBJ1-6 few . TRBV3-1/TRBV3-2 CASSRFSGNSPLHF TGTGCCAGCAGCCGCTTCTCCGGTAATTCACCCCTCCACTTT
TRBJ2-7 few TRBD1 TRBV7-8 CASSLAGGQGIHEQYF TGTGCCAGCAGCTTAGCTGGGGGACAGGGGATCCACGAGCAGTACTTC
TRBJ1-2 . TRBD1 TRBV12-3/TRBV12-4 CASSGRQGYGYTF TGTGCCAGCAGTGGCCGACAGGGCTATGGCTACACCTTC
TRBJ2-7 . TRBD1 TRBV19 CASSSSGTGSSYEQYF TGTGCCAGTAGTTCATCCGGGACAGGAAGCTCCTACGAGCAGTACTTC
TRBJ1-1 . TRBD1 TRBV5-1 CASSKGQNLYEAFF TGCGCCAGCAGCAAGGGACAGAATCTTTACGAAGCTTTCTTT
TRBJ1-2 once . TRBV5-4 CASSLSRNNYGYTF TGTGCCAGCAGCTTGAGTAGAAATAACTATGGCTACACCTTC
TRBJ1-1 once . TRBV10-3 CAAQTQGITEAFF TGTGCCGCCCAGACCCAGGGAATCACTGAAGCTTTCTTT
TRBJ2-7 . TRBD1 TRBV6-5 CASWLTGTGGKEQYF TGTGCCAGCTGGCTGACCGGGACAGGAGGGAAGGAGCAGTACTTC
TRBJ1-4 . TRBD1 TRBV7-2 CASSLGAGGYEKLFF TGTGCCAGCAGCTTAGGGGCAGGGGGCTATGAAAAACTGTTTTTT
TRBJ2-1 . TRBD1 TRBV6-2/TRBV6-3 CASSYPKETGYNEQFF TGTGCCAGCAGTTACCCAAAGGAGACAGGGTACAATGAGCAGTTCTTC
TRBJ2-1 few TRBD2 TRBV7-7 CASSLGASGGPSYNEQFF TGTGCTAGCAGCTTAGGGGCTAGCGGGGGGCCGTCTTACAATGAGCAGTTCTTC
TRBJ2-7 . TRBD1 TRBV23-1 CASSQSNRGSSYEQYF TGCGCCAGCAGTCAATCGAACAGGGGGAGCTCCTACGAGCAGTACTTC
TRBJ1-4 . . TRBV4-1 CASSPRDTLLEKLFF TGCGCCAGCAGCCCCCGGGACACCCTCTTGGAAAAACTGTTTTTT
TRBJ2-3 . . TRBV4-2 CASSQGSRTDTQYF TGTGCCAGCAGCCAAGGTAGCCGCACAGATACGCAGTATTTT
TRBJ2-3 . TRBD2 TRBV18 CASSPGLAGTLTDTQYF TGTGCCAGCTCACCTGGACTAGCGGGGACCCTCACAGATACGCAGTATTTT
TRBJ1-6 . . TRBV28 CASSSRVARGSPLHF TGTGCCAGCAGTTCCAGAGTCGCGCGAGGTTCACCCCTCCACTTT
TRBJ2-1 . . TRBV27 CASSPRGGPLNLYNEQFF TGTGCCAGCAGTCCAAGGGGGGGCCCCCTTAATCTTTACAATGAGCAGTTCTTC